These 11 T cell receptor beta chains originate from one sample sequenced in a study of T cell responses to AZD1222 COVID-19 vaccine (dated by TCRdb to the early 2020s). Preparation of the library involved the immunoSEQ multiplex PCR assay. TCRdb holds this immuneACCESS table with in-frame rearrangements only. Some clones are missing; in checked studies, unresolved V genes explain under half, and the rest has no known cause. The sample has about 150,000 clones on record, 80% to 95% of them singletons. The top ten hold around 2.5% of the sample. What this sample's time point label stands for: baseline before first vaccination. Sample: peripheral blood, taken on day 0 of AZD1222 vaccination. Every receptor here comes from an adult in good health.

The V gene is TRBV18, the J gene TRBJ2-1; 9 bases are shared with TRBD2. Per the germline V gene, CDR1 is KGHSH and CDR2 is LQKENI. Losses at the gene ends were 1 base for V and 8 bases for J; bases not matched to a gene: 9. The CDR3 totals 16 residues. The CDR3: CASSPRAGGPKDEQFF. In nucleotides, the CDR3 is TGTGCCAGCTCACCACGGGCGGGAGGGCCGAAGGATGAGCAGTTCTTC.

V and J are TRBV7-9 and TRBJ2-2, with TRBD2 as a possible D gene (6 bases). This CDR3 has 16 amino acids. Germline CDR1 and CDR2: SEHNR and FQNEAQ (reference sequence). V lost 5 bases, J lost 4 bases, and 17 bases lay in between. The CDR3 DNA reads TGTGCCAGCAGCCCATTGGAGGGGTATGGCACCGGGGAGCTGTTTTTT. Protein sequence: CASSPLEGYGTGELFF.

The chain links TRBV6-5 to TRBJ2-3; a possible D gene is TRBD1 (7 bases). This CDR3 is built from 14 residues. The V and J ends lost 6 bases and 1 base respectively, with 11 bases between them. Per the germline V gene, CDR1 is MNHEY and CDR2 is SVGAGI. The CDR3 coding sequence is TGTGCCAGCAGCAGGGGGGCAGGCACAGATACGCAGTATTTT. This translates into CASSRGAGTDTQYF.

CDR3 nucleotides: TGTGCCAGCAGCCAAGGATTGGTGGGGGCTTCTGGAAACACCATATATTTT. It encodes CASSQGLVGASGNTIYF. The V call is TRBV4-2, the J call TRBJ1-3, with D possibly TRBD1 on 6 matching bases. V was trimmed by 1 base and J by 1 base, leaving 14 bases between them. In germline, CDR1 is LGHNA, CDR2 YNFKEQ. This CDR3 has 17 amino acids.

The J gene is TRBJ2-1, the V gene TRBV3-1 (or the pseudogene TRBV3-2); maybe TRBD2 (7 bases). The germline V gene has CDR1 LGHDT and CDR2 YNNKEL (reference sequence). The CDR3 is 15 amino acids. The V end lost 0 bases, the J end lost 6 bases, and 12 bases lay between the germline ends. CDR3 region: CASSQEGGAANEQFF. The CDR3 region has the DNA TGTGCCAGCAGCCAAGAAGGGGGGGCCGCCAATGAGCAGTTCTTC.

The chain joins TRBV6-5 to TRBJ1-5; D gene ambiguous. The V end was cut by 6 bases, the J end by 0 bases, with 12 bases between. This CDR3 contains 15 residues. CDR1 and CDR2 (germline): MNHEY, SVGAGI. The CDR3 is CASSSLYHSNQPQHF. The CDR3 DNA reads TGTGCCAGCAGCTCCCTCTATCATAGCAATCAGCCCCAGCATTTT.

This clone was detected a few times. The gene calls are TRBV9 and TRBJ1-5; unclear D gene. Trimming removed 0 bases from V and 6 bases from J, with 7 bases in between. CDR1 and CDR2 from the germline V gene are SGDLS and YYNGEE. The CDR3 covers 13 residues. This CDR3 is CASSVAPSQPQHF. The CDR3 coding sequence is TGTGCCAGCAGCGTAGCACCTAGTCAGCCCCAGCATTTT. Combining the CDR3 with reference TRBV9 and TRBJ1-5 gives the whole variable domain DSGVTQTPKHLITATGQRVTLRCSPRSGDLSVYWYQQSLDQGLQFLIQYYNGEERAKGNILERFSAQQFPDLHSELNLSSLELGDSALYFCASSVAPSQPQHFGDGTRLSIL.

This chain joins TRBV18 and TRBJ2-5; TRBD1 might be the D (5 bases). V was trimmed by 1 base and J by 4 bases, leaving 13 bases between them. Germline CDR1 is KGHSH and CDR2 is LQKENI. The CDR3 runs to 15 residues. Here the CDR3 DNA reads TGTGCCAGCTCACCACAGGGGCCCGCCCGAGAGACCCAGTACTTC. Its translation is CASSPQGPARETQYF.

The rearrangement links TRBV11-2 to TRBJ2-5, with D perhaps TRBD1 (5 bases). Germline V gene data show CDR1 as SGHAT and CDR2 as FQNNGV. This CDR3 region has 13 residues. V shed 5 bases and J shed 2 bases, with 9 bases lying between them. The chain's CDR3 is CASSPQGQETQYF. Here the CDR3 DNA reads TGTGCCAGCAGCCCCCAGGGTCAAGAGACCCAGTACTTC.

The chain has TRBV7-3 and TRBJ1-4; D unclear. V dropped 5 bases and J dropped 8 bases, with 15 bases sitting between them. The CDR3 has 14 amino acids. Germline CDR1 and CDR2: SGHTA and FQGTGA. For the CDR3, the DNA is TGTGCCAGCAGCCCCGGACCGTCCCCCGAAAAACTGTTTTTT. This gives the protein CASSPGPSPEKLFF.

On this clone: The junction departs from the called germline gene at one end, perhaps through a read error. The chain carries TRBV12-3 or TRBV12-4 and TRBJ2-1; 8 positions match TRBD2. CDR3 length: 13 amino acids. CDR3 DNA sequence: TGTGCCAGCAGTTCTCTCTCGGGGGGGCCTCGGCTCTTC. As protein: CASSSLSGGPRLF.